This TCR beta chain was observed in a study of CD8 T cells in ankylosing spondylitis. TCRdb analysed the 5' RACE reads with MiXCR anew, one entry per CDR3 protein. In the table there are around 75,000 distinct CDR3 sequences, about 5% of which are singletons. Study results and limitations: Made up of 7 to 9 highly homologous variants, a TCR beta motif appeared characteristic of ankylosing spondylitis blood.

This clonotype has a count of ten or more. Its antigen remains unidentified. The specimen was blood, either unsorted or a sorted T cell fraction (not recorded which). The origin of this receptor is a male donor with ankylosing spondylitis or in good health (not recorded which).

CDR3 in amino acids: CASSQYLGRDRMYF. In DNA, the CDR3 is TGCGCCAGCAGCCAGTATTTGGGCCGGGACAGGATGTACTTC. The rearrangement links TRBV4-3 to TRBJ2-7, with TRBD1 matching 8 bases. This CDR3 contains 14 residues. The trim removed 3 bases at V and 12 bases at J, leaving 13 bases unmatched. In germline, CDR1 is LGHNA, CDR2 YSLEER.